A selection of T cell receptor beta chains follows, all from one sample in a study of CD8+ T cells in alopecia areata. TCRdb's table, derived via immunoSEQ multiplex PCR, lists solely in-frame clones and lacks some. The sample consists of some 180,000 clones, about 51% of them appearing once. The sequencing here drew on CD8+ T cells sorted from blood, taken between weeks 51 and 54, from a patient treated with tofacitinib. The receptors were sampled from a human donor with alopecia areata. The CDR3 runs from the conserved cysteine through the conserved F or W.

v_call cdr3_aa
TRBV2 CASSGPDREAYEQYF
TRBV13 CASSSTLGSYEQYF
TRBV7-9 CASAPRTRVTDTQYF
TRBV19 CASSSPRGRRETQYF
TRBV4-1 CASSQASDGPYEQYF
TRBV6-5 CASSWDRGETQYF
TRBV29-1 CSVGGGYYGYTF
TRBV7-6 CASSAYGGELQETQYF
TRBV6-4 CASSDAGGTDTQYF
TRBV5-6 CASSLVGRAEAFF
TRBV27 CASRGLAGKQFF
TRBV27 CASSFSGGNTEAFF
TRBV30 CAWTLDRGNEQFF
TRBV14 CASSHWTSNLETQYF
TRBV18 CASSHPADSNQPQHF
TRBV19 CASTYLAGGPDTQYF
TRBV7-3 CASSLAGAPYGYTF
TRBV6-5 CASRKNYEQYF
TRBV5-1 CASSPGQGSYTF
TRBV4-3 CASSQEEGLNTEAFF
TRBV30 CASSPGAQSNEQFF
TRBV27 CASSLRQGHEQYF
TRBV7-2 CASSSVSGDTQYF
TRBV5-1 CASSFEVGDTQYF
TRBV5-1 CASSLAVPEEKLFF
TRBV7-6 CASGPKELPLHF
TRBV11-2 CASSLAGTYNEQFF
TRBV9 CASSVVDATDTQYF
TRBV7-9 CASSLAQGRNSPLHF
TRBV27 CASSLNARYYNSPLHF
TRBV12-5 CAIYPPGGSTDTQYF
TRBV27 CASSLWWGQPQHF
TRBV19 CASTVGWDTEAFF
TRBV6-5 CASSSTGVRNSPLHF
TRBV4-2 CASSPTGIEAFF
TRBV30 CAWEQGDNQPQHF
TRBV4-3 CASSPRRVLTEAFF
TRBV13 CASSGTGTGLAEAFF
TRBV5-6 CASSWDSGGLSSYNEQFF
TRBV27 CASTGGSYNSPLHF
TRBV5-6 CASTNWGQINQPQHF
TRBV30 CACLRTSRDSPLHF
TRBV5-4 CASSLQRGKADTQYF
TRBV7-6 CASSLGTSGVRTDTQYF
TRBV6-1 CASSILAGVYNEQFF
TRBV10-2 CASSESGDYGYTF
TRBV5-1 CASSLEIVTTDTQYF
TRBV7-2 CASSLVGGNSPLHF
TRBV27 CASSLSGRTEAFF
TRBV30 CAWSLLTPNYGYTF
TRBV27 CASSLGQGNQPQHF
TRBV29-1 CSVPMGGGTDTQYF
TRBV6-6 CASSPSAGGPDTQYF
TRBV7-6 CASSPTRVQETQYF